The 18 T cell receptor beta chains reported below all come from one sample, sequenced in a study of T cell repertoires in cytomegalovirus infection. TCRdb analysed the reads with MiXCR anew, one entry per CDR3 protein. The sample carries over 300,000 distinct CDR3 sequences, 17% recorded once. Sequenced: PBMCs. Every receptor here comes from a human donor in good health (CMV status not recorded). Some clones in this sample may be carry-over from other donors' samples.

This clonotype appeared a few times. This chain uses TRBV4-1 with TRBJ2-7; 7 bases agree with TRBD1. The CDR3 length is 16 residues. The V gene's germline CDR1 is MGHRA and CDR2 YSYEKL. With 1 base clipped from V and 2 bases from J, the junction kept 8 bases outside the gene matches. CDR3 sequence (DNA): TGCGCCAGCAGCCAAGGGAGGACAGGACCACCCTACGAGCAGTACTTC. Amino acid sequence: CASSQGRTGPPYEQYF.

This clonotype was counted a few times. The rearrangement uses TRBV6-5 and TRBJ2-7; perhaps TRBD1 as D (6 bases). CDR1 is MNHEY and CDR2 is SVGAGI in the germline V gene. The germline V and J ends were trimmed by 4 bases and 4 bases, with 8 bases remaining between them. This CDR3 comprises 12 residues. The CDR3 loop is CASSFTGYEQYF. The CDR3 nucleotides are TGTGCCAGCAGTTTTACAGGGTACGAGCAGTACTTC.

The rearrangement joins TRBV2 to TRBJ1-1; TRBD1 might be the D (5 bases). This CDR3 is 13 amino acids long. V dropped 8 bases and J dropped 1 base, with 11 bases sitting between them. Germline V gene sequence: CDR1 SNHLY, CDR2 FYNNEI. The CDR3 region has the DNA TGTGCCAGCGGACAAGAGTCGAACACTGAAGCTTTCTTT. As protein: CASGQESNTEAFF.

The J gene is TRBJ1-6, the V gene TRBV18; TRBD1 agrees at 10 bases. Germline loops: CDR1 KGHSH, CDR2 LQKENI. The CDR3 length is 17 residues. V trimming: 4 bases; J trimming: 4 bases; junction bases outside the gene matches: 7. The CDR3 sequence is CASSRSGTGEYNSPLHF. In nucleotides, the CDR3 is TGTGCCAGCTCACGCTCCGGGACAGGGGAATATAATTCACCCCTCCACTTT.

This clonotype was seen only a few times. This chain links TRBV6-5 with TRBJ2-6; TRBD1 matches 7 bases. The CDR3 has 17 amino acids. With 0 bases clipped from V and 0 bases from J, the junction kept 2 bases outside the gene matches. Germline V gives CDR1 MNHEY, CDR2 SVGAGI. Here the CDR3 reads CASSYSGTASGANVLTF. CDR3 nucleotides: TGTGCCAGCAGTTACTCGGGGACAGCCTCTGGGGCCAACGTCCTGACTTTC.

This clonotype was seen more than once but under ten times. The chain couples TRBV12-3 or TRBV12-4 to TRBJ2-7, with D tentatively TRBD2 (6 bases). This CDR3 is 14 amino acids long. Deletions cut 4 bases from V and 2 bases from J, with 12 bases between. The CDR3 here is CASSSGTSAYEQYF. CDR3 bases: TGTGCCAGCAGTTCTGGGACTTCGGCCTACGAGCAGTACTTC.

The rearrangement joins TRBV6-2 or TRBV6-3 to TRBJ2-5, with TRBD2 matching 12 bases. CDR1 is MNHEY, CDR2 SVGEGT, per germline. V dropped 7 bases and J dropped 5; count of bases not matched to a gene: 8. The CDR3 covers 15 residues. The CDR3 DNA sequence: TGTGCCAGCACTAGCGGGGGGGCGTTCCCGGAGACCCAGTACTTC. This translates into CASTSGGAFPETQYF.

This clonotype appeared many times. V is TRBV7-2 and J is TRBJ1-2; D is perhaps TRBD1 (5 bases). Germline assignment: CDR1 SGHTA and CDR2 FQGNSA. Trimming removed 3 bases from V and 6 bases from J, with 11 bases in between. The CDR3 sequence is 13 residues long. The CDR3: CASSFRRGNGYTF. In DNA form, the CDR3 reads TGTGCCAGCAGCTTCAGAAGGGGCAATGGCTACACCTTC.

This clonotype was counted a few times. This sequence joins TRBV28 and TRBJ2-7; 7 bases match TRBD1. Trimming removed 5 bases from V and 2 bases from J; junction bases left unmatched: 6. The CDR3 is 14 residues long. Germline CDR1 reads MDHEN; CDR2 reads SYDVKM. Here the CDR3 reads CASSTGQWTYEQYF. In DNA, the CDR3 is TGTGCCAGCAGTACGGGACAGTGGACCTACGAGCAGTACTTC. The variable domain in full, with the rest retrieved from reference TRBV28 and TRBJ2-7, is DVKVTQSSRYLVKRTGEKVFLECVQDMDHENMFWYRQDPGLGLRLIYFSYDVKMKEKGDIPEGYSVSREKKERFSLILESASTNQTSMYLCASSTGQWTYEQYFGPGTRLTVT.

This clonotype was seen many times. The rearrangement links TRBV6-1 to TRBJ2-3; 16 nucleotides match TRBD2. CDR1 MNHNS and CDR2 SASEGT come from the germline V gene. V shed 8 bases and J 0 bases; nucleotides not matched to a gene: 11. The CDR3 runs 19 residues. In DNA form, the CDR3 reads TGTGCCAGCGGGGGACTAGCGGGAGGGGGGCCCGGTAGCACAGATACGCAGTATTTT. Residues: CASGGLAGGGPGSTDTQYF.

This clonotype came up many times. CDR3 bases: TGCGCCAGCAGCCAAGATAGGACAGGCGCCTACGAGCAGTACTTC. Translated: CASSQDRTGAYEQYF. This chain connects TRBV4-1 to TRBJ2-7, with 7 positions matching TRBD1. CDR1 is MGHRA, CDR2 YSYEKL, per germline. The CDR3 consists of 15 residues. V trimming: 0 bases; J trimming: 2 bases; junction bases outside the gene matches: 4.

The gene calls are TRBV11-2 and TRBJ2-7; a weak D match, TRBD2 (5 bases). The CDR3 sequence is 14 residues long. Germline CDR1 reads SGHAT; CDR2 reads FQNNGV. The V and J ends lost 4 bases and 4 bases respectively, with 14 bases between them. In nucleotides, the CDR3 is TGTGCCAGCAGCTGGACGGACGGGGAATACGAGCAGTACTTC. The encoded protein is CASSWTDGEYEQYF.

J is TRBJ2-1 and V is TRBV20-1; the match to TRBD1 covers 8 bases. CDR3 length equals 14 residues. Germline CDR1 DFQATT, CDR2 SNEGSKA (reference sequence). V dropped 1 base and J dropped 2; count of bases not matched to a gene: 1. The CDR3 DNA follows: TGCAGTGCTAGAGGGGACAGGACCTACAATGAGCAGTTCTTC. This translates into CSARGDRTYNEQFF.

This clonotype was seen only a few times. This chain joins TRBV2 and TRBJ2-7; 8 bases are shared with TRBD2. Germline V gene data show CDR1 as SNHLY and CDR2 as FYNNEI. This CDR3 has 15 amino acids. V was pared by 5 bases and J by 12 bases, with 18 bases of the junction left unmatched. The CDR3 nucleotides read TGTGCCAGCAGTCACCCGGGACTAGAGGGGATCGTATGGTACTTC. Its protein product is CASSHPGLEGIVWYF.

Ten or more counts support this clonotype. This chain joins TRBV7-2 and TRBJ2-5, with a possible D match to TRBD2 (6 bases). Germline V CDR1 and CDR2: SGHTA, FQGNSA. Trimming shortened V by 5 bases and J by 3 bases, and 16 bases separated the two germline ends. The CDR3 is made up of 15 amino acids. CDR3 loop: CASSPDPGLKETQYF. The CDR3, as DNA: TGTGCCAGCAGCCCTGATCCGGGACTTAAAGAGACCCAGTACTTC.

This clonotype was observed at least ten times. This chain links TRBV12-3 or TRBV12-4 with TRBJ1-4; D gene ambiguous. The CDR3 runs to 16 residues. Trimming removed 3 bases at V and 8 bases at J, with 19 bases between. CDR3 sequence: CASSFLQTYSREKLFF. In DNA form, the CDR3 reads TGTGCCAGCAGTTTCCTTCAGACATACAGCAGGGAAAAACTGTTTTTT.

This clonotype appeared a few times. The V gene is TRBV9, the J gene TRBJ2-7; D perhaps matches TRBD1 (5 bases). The CDR3 is made up of 15 amino acids. Germline lookup yields CDR1 SGDLS and CDR2 YYNGEE. Trimming took off 0 bases at V and 0 bases at J, with 10 bases between the two ends. The CDR3 reads CASSVGGDSSYEQYF. Written as DNA, the CDR3 is TGTGCCAGCAGCGTAGGAGGTGACAGCTCCTACGAGCAGTACTTC.

This chain links TRBV28 with TRBJ2-7, with D uncertain. The CDR3 is 14 amino acids. V was clipped by 8 bases and J by 9 bases, with 23 bases between them. The germline V gene has CDR1 MDHEN and CDR2 SYDVKM. The CDR3 here is CASGTGLLEVGQYF. The DNA of the CDR3 is TGTGCCAGCGGAACTGGGCTCCTTGAGGTTGGGCAGTACTTC.